This T cell receptor (beta chain) was recovered during a study of blood T cell repertoires in COVID-19. Generated by immunoSEQ multiplex PCR, the TCRdb table keeps only in-frame clones and is missing some. Of approximately 470,000 clones listed, roughly nine tenths were seen once; the top ten hold 0.7%. The CDR3 loop spans 18 amino acids. V lost 6 bases and J lost 0, with 23 bases in between. The germline gives CDR1 MNHEY, CDR2 SMNVEV (reference sequence). In terms of age and location, participants ranged from roughly 18 to 90 years and lived in about 25 US areas. V is TRBV27 and J is TRBJ1-2; TRBD1 might be the D (6 bases). The TCR originated in a woman younger than 35 who had recovered from COVID-19. Sequencing used PBMCs or T cells enriched from blood (not recorded which). In nucleotides, the CDR3 is TGTGCCAGCAGCCCAGGGGTACCGACAGGCTTTGCTAACTATGGCTACACCTTC. Amino acids: CASSPGVPTGFANYGYTF.